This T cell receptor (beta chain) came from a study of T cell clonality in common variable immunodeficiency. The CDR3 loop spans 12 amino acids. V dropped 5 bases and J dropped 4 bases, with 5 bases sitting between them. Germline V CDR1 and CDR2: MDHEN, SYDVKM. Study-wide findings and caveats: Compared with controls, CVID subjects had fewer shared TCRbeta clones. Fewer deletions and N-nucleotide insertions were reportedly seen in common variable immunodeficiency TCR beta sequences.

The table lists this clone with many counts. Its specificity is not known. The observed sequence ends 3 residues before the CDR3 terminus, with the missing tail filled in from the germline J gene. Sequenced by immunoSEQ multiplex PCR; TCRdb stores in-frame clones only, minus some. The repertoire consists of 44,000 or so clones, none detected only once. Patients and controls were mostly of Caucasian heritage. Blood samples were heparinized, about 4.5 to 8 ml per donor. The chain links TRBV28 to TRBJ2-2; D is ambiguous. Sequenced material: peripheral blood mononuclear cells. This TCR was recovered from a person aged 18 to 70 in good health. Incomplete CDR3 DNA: TGTGCCAGCAGTATTCGCACCGGGGAG. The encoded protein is CASSIRTGE. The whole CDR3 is CASSIRTGELFF.